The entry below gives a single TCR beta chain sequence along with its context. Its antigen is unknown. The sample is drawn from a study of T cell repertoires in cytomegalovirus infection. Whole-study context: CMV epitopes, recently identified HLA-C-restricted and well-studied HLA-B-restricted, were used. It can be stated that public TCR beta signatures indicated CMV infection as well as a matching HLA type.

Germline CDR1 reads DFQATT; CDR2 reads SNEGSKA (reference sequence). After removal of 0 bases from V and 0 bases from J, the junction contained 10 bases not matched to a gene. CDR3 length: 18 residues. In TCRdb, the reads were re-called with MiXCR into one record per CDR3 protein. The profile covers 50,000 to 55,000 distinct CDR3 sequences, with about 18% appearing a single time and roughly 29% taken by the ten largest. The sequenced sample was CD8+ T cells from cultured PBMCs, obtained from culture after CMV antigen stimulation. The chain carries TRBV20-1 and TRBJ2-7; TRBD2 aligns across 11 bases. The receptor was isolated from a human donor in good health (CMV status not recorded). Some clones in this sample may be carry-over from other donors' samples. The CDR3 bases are TGCAGTGCTAGAGATCCCACTAGCGGGGGCCCTAGCTCCTACGAGCAGTACTTC. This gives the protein CSARDPTSGGPSSYEQYF.